The 14 T cell receptor beta chains in this list originate from one sample, sequenced in a study of immune cell composition in non-small cell lung cancer. Sequenced by immunoSEQ multiplex PCR; TCRdb stores in-frame clones only, minus some. Found here are fewer than 4,500 clones, about 74% of them singletons; the top ten hold under 5%. Sequences were obtained from lung tumor tissue. The receptors stem from a human donor with non-small cell lung cancer.

The chain recombines TRBV11-2 with TRBJ1-2; no firm D call. Germline CDR1 reads SGHAT; CDR2 reads FQNNGV. Trimming shortened V by 0 bases and J by 2 bases, and 4 bases separated the two germline ends. The length of the CDR3 is 13 residues. The CDR3 here is CASSLEQNYGYTF. The CDR3 DNA is TGTGCCAGCAGCTTAGAACAGAACTATGGCTACACCTTC. Drawing the rest from reference TRBV11-2 and TRBJ1-2, the complete variable domain is EAGVAQSPRYKIIEKRQSVAFWCNPISGHATLYWYQQILGQGPKLLIQFQNNGVVDDSQLPKDRFSAERLKGVDSTLKIQPAKLEDSAVYLCASSLEQNYGYTFGSGTRLTVV.

V usage is TRBV27 and J usage is TRBJ2-7; 12 nucleotides line up with TRBD1. V shed 6 bases and J 3 bases; nucleotides not matched to a gene: 6. There are 15 residues in the CDR3. Germline CDR1 reads MNHEY; CDR2 reads SMNVEV (reference sequence). The CDR3 DNA reads TGTGCCAGCAGACCGGGACAGGGGGCTTACTACGAGCAGTACTTC. Residues: CASRPGQGAYYEQYF.

This clone was seen a single time. This chain links TRBV9 with TRBJ2-3, with a possible D match to TRBD2 (7 bases). Between the trimmed V and J ends, which lost 4 bases and 5 bases, there was a span of 14 bases. The CDR3 is made up of 14 amino acids. Germline assignment: CDR1 SGDLS and CDR2 YYNGEE. The CDR3: CASSQGGGQDTQYF. The CDR3 DNA sequence: TGTGCCAGCAGCCAAGGGGGGGGGCAAGATACGCAGTATTTT.

The chain uses TRBV5-8 and TRBJ1-2; D gene unclear. From germline, CDR1 is SGHTS and CDR2 YDEGEE. Trimming took off 4 bases at V and 0 bases at J, with 4 bases between the two ends. This CDR3 spans 12 amino acids. The CDR3 DNA is TGTGCCAGCAGCGACACTAACTATGGCTACACCTTC. Translated, it gives CASSDTNYGYTF.

This clone was seen a few times. The chain carries TRBV7-3 and TRBJ1-1; 9 bases are a match to TRBD1. Germline-derived CDR1 and CDR2 are SGHTA and FQGTGA. With 4 bases clipped from V and 5 bases from J, the junction kept 14 bases outside the gene matches. The CDR3 consists of 17 residues. The CDR3, as DNA: TGTGCCAGCAGCTATTACCCCCGGGACAGGGTGGAAACTGAAGCTTTCTTT. It encodes CASSYYPRDRVETEAFF.

This chain joins TRBV2 and TRBJ1-6; D uncertain. CDR1 and CDR2 from the germline V gene are SNHLY and FYNNEI. Trimming cost V 3 bases and J 0 bases, with 9 bases left between them. The CDR3 consists of 16 residues. The CDR3 DNA is TGTGCCAGCAGTGAGGAGGGAGGCTCCTATAATTCACCCCTCCACTTT. Its translation is CASSEEGGSYNSPLHF.

The CDR3 coding sequence is TGTGCCATCAGTGATCCAGGGTCCGATGGCTACACCTTC. Translated: CAISDPGSDGYTF. The chain couples TRBV10-3 to TRBJ1-2, with TRBD1 as a possible D gene (5 bases). In germline, CDR1 is ENHRY, CDR2 SYGVKD. Between the trimmed V and J ends, which lost 3 bases and 6 bases, there was a span of 11 bases. The CDR3 totals 13 residues.

This rearrangement joins TRBV19 to TRBJ1-5, with D perhaps matching TRBD1 (5 bases). There are 16 residues in the CDR3. Germline CDR1 reads LNHDA; CDR2 reads SQIVND (reference sequence). The V end lost 6 bases, the J end lost 2 bases, and 17 bases lay between the germline ends. The DNA of the CDR3 is TGTGCCAGTAGAAACCCCGGAGCAGGGCGCAATCAGCCCCAGCATTTT. Translated, it gives CASRNPGAGRNQPQHF.

The chain joins TRBV2 to TRBJ2-7; TRBD1 is a possible D gene (5 bases). Germline CDR1 and CDR2: SNHLY and FYNNEI. This CDR3 contains 14 residues. With 3 bases removed from V and 2 bases from J, the gap between germline ends came to 11 bases. CDR3 sequence reads: CASSEGPTPYEQYF. CDR3 bases: TGTGCCAGCAGTGAGGGGCCGACCCCCTACGAGCAGTACTTC.

The rearrangement uses TRBV9 and TRBJ1-5, with D perhaps TRBD1 (5 bases). V was cut by 0 bases and J by 3 bases, with 7 bases left in between. Germline-derived CDR1 and CDR2 are SGDLS and YYNGEE. CDR3 size: 14 residues. DNA for the CDR3: TGTGCCAGCAGCGTAGATGGGGCCAATCAGCCCCAGCATTTT. This translates into CASSVDGANQPQHF.

The rearrangement joins TRBV6-4 to TRBJ2-3; 11 bases align to TRBD2. CDR1 is MRHNA, CDR2 SNTAGT, per germline. The V gene end was trimmed by 3 bases and the J gene end by 4 bases; junction bases not matched to a gene: 3. The CDR3 has 15 residues. Written as DNA, the CDR3 is TGTGCCAGCAGTGAATTAGCGGGGGGGTCAGATACGCAGTATTTT. Its protein product is CASSELAGGSDTQYF.

The rearrangement uses TRBV7-9 and TRBJ1-2; D is ambiguous. CDR1 is SEHNR, CDR2 FQNEAQ, per germline (reference sequence). The CDR3 runs 12 residues. V dropped 2 bases and J dropped 6 bases, with 7 bases sitting between them. CDR3 coding DNA: TGTGCCAGCAGCTTACTCACGGATGGCTACACCTTC. This encodes CASSLLTDGYTF.

In its sample, this clone was seen once. This rearrangement joins TRBV20-1 to TRBJ2-1; a weak D match, TRBD2 (7 bases). Trimming left V 7 bases short and J 15 bases short, with 16 bases between. The germline V gene has CDR1 DFQATT and CDR2 SNEGSKA (reference sequence). The CDR3 totals 10 residues. CDR3 region: CSVRRGPSFF. CDR3 coding DNA: TGCAGTGTACGGCGGGGGCCCTCGTTCTTC.

This clone has only one observation. V gene TRBV18 combines with J gene TRBJ1-4; D might be TRBD1 (6 bases). Trimming removed 3 bases from V and 0 bases from J, with 17 bases in between. The CDR3 is made up of 18 amino acids. Germline V CDR1 and CDR2: KGHSH, LQKENI. The CDR3 loop reads CASSPGRAAGATNEKLFF. The CDR3 DNA is TGTGCCAGCTCACCCGGAAGGGCGGCAGGGGCAACTAATGAAAAACTGTTTTTT.